Below are 16 T cell receptor beta chains sequenced from a single sample in a study of cytomegalovirus exposure and HLA in healthy donors. PCR primers comprised 60 Vbeta and 13 Jbeta primers. Here immunoSEQ multiplex PCR was the method, and the copy in TCRdb shows in-frame clones only, minus some. This table holds about 160,000 clones, around four fifths found once. Sequencing was performed on PBMCs. All receptors derive from a female donor in good health and CMV-seronegative.

The table lists this clone with a count of one. The rearrangement links TRBV6-1 to TRBJ1-4, with 10 bases matching TRBD1. This CDR3 has 14 residues. Germline CDR1 reads MNHNS; CDR2 reads SASEGT. The V and J ends lost 8 bases and 5 bases, in that order; junction bases with no gene match: 5. CDR3: CASRVDRGNEKLFF. The CDR3 coding sequence is TGTGCCAGCCGTGTGGACAGGGGGAATGAAAAACTGTTTTTT.

With respect to this clone: Likely a read error: the CDR3 ends without its conserved phenylalanine or tryptophan. Because the CDR3's place on the DNA is in doubt, the DNA is left out and the CDR3 is given as listed by TCRdb. The V gene is TRBV6-4, the J gene TRBJ2-7; the listed D gene, TRBD2, was not tested against the DNA. The CDR3 is made up of 9 amino acids, end residues included. CDR1 and CDR2 (germline): MRHNA, SNTAGT. The CDR3 reads CASSGGRSP.

The J gene is TRBJ2-5, the V gene TRBV18, with 8 bases identical to TRBD1. Germline assignment: CDR1 KGHSH and CDR2 LQKENI. V lost 3 bases, J lost 1 base, and 4 bases stayed unmatched. CDR3 length equals 15 residues. The CDR3 region has the DNA TGTGCCAGCTCACCTAGACAGGGGACCCAAGAGACCCAGTACTTC. Amino acid sequence: CASSPRQGTQETQYF.

The chain is built from TRBV7-3 and TRBJ2-3; D is ambiguous. The CDR3 loop spans 12 amino acids. Germline V gives CDR1 SGHTA, CDR2 FQGTGA. The V gene lost 5 bases and the J gene lost 8 bases, with 11 bases spanning the gap. DNA of the CDR3: TGTGCCAGCAGCCCCCGTCTAGGTACGCAGTATTTT. This gives the protein CASSPRLGTQYF.

The chain couples TRBV9 to TRBJ1-2; D unresolved. There are 12 residues in the CDR3. CDR1 and CDR2 from the germline V gene are SGDLS and YYNGEE. The V end was cut by 3 bases, the J end by 8 bases, with 11 bases between. In nucleotides, the CDR3 is TGTGCCAGCAGCGACCCCAAAGCCGGCTACACCTTC. Translated: CASSDPKAGYTF.

The CDR3 sequence: CASSFSGEETQYF. DNA for the CDR3: TGCGCCAGCAGCTTTAGCGGAGAAGAGACCCAGTACTTC. The rearrangement links TRBV5-1 to TRBJ2-5, with a tentative D call TRBD2 (6 bases). The CDR3 loop spans 13 amino acids. Germline lookup yields CDR1 SGHRS and CDR2 YFSETQ. Trimming removed 2 bases from V and 3 bases from J, with 8 bases in between.

This clone was detected a few times. V is TRBV2 and J is TRBJ2-3; 8 positions match TRBD2. The length of the CDR3 is 15 residues. From germline, CDR1 is SNHLY and CDR2 FYNNEI. Trimming removed 5 bases from V and 2 bases from J; junction bases left unmatched: 6. The CDR3 coding sequence is TGTGCCAGCAGTCAGCTGCGGGGGGCCACAGATACGCAGTATTTT. Amino acid sequence: CASSQLRGATDTQYF.

This clone has a handful of counts. V usage is TRBV7-2 and J usage is TRBJ2-2; maybe TRBD2 (6 bases). The CDR3 is 16 amino acids. From germline, CDR1 is SGHTA and CDR2 FQGNSA. V dropped 2 bases and J dropped 1 base, with 11 bases sitting between them. CDR3 sequence: CASSLRFGGNTGELFF. Here the CDR3 DNA reads TGTGCCAGCAGCTTACGGTTCGGGGGGAACACCGGGGAGCTGTTTTTT.

In this sample, this clone turned up a few times. The rearrangement links TRBV2 to TRBJ2-3; no clear D gene. This CDR3 is built from 13 residues. Germline values: CDR1 SNHLY, CDR2 FYNNEI. Trimming left V 5 bases short and J 4 bases short, with 10 bases between. The CDR3: CASSPYTADTQYF. For the CDR3, the DNA is TGTGCCAGCAGTCCCTATACAGCAGATACGCAGTATTTT.

This sequence joins TRBV18 and TRBJ1-5; 8 bases agree with TRBD1. Trimming cost V 5 bases and J 7 bases; bases outside gene matches: 4. Germline lookup yields CDR1 KGHSH and CDR2 LQKENI. The CDR3 spans 13 residues. The CDR3 is CASSDRGSQPQHF. The CDR3 DNA sequence: TGTGCCAGCTCAGACAGGGGCTCGCAGCCCCAGCATTTT.

V gene TRBV15 combines with J gene TRBJ2-7, with D possibly TRBD2 on 5 matching bases. Germline CDR1 and CDR2: LNHNV and YYDKDF (reference sequence). The CDR3 extends over 14 amino acids. V was shortened by 2 bases and J by 0 bases, with 8 bases between the two germline ends. The DNA of the CDR3 is TGTGCCACCAGCAGACGAGGGAACTCCTACGAGCAGTACTTC. It yields the protein CATSRRGNSYEQYF.

The chain couples TRBV6-4 to TRBJ2-2, with 8 bases lining up with TRBD1. CDR3 length: 14 amino acids. The germline CDR1 and CDR2 sequences are MRHNA and SNTAGT. V gave up 4 bases and J gave up 3 bases; unmatched junction bases: 1. CDR3 DNA sequence: TGTGCCAGCAGTGCAGGGGGCGACACCGGGGAGCTGTTTTTT. Translating gives CASSAGGDTGELFF.

V is TRBV5-3 and J is TRBJ2-6; 7 bases are shared with TRBD2. TRBV5-3 is treated as an ORF (open reading frame) with a function not yet certain. Trimming cost V 0 bases and J 0 bases; bases outside gene matches: 6. The CDR3 runs to 18 residues. The CDR3 protein is CARSLAQRGSSGANVLTF. For the CDR3, the DNA is TGTGCCAGAAGCTTGGCCCAGCGGGGAAGCTCTGGGGCCAACGTCCTGACTTTC.

V gene TRBV15 combines with J gene TRBJ1-2; D is ambiguous. V lost 0 bases and J 4 bases, leaving 6 bases between the germline ends. Germline assignment: CDR1 LNHNV and CDR2 YYDKDF (reference sequence). This CDR3 is 13 amino acids long. This CDR3 is CATSRDGPYGYTF. CDR3 in DNA: TGTGCCACCAGCAGAGATGGCCCCTATGGCTACACCTTC. The whole variable domain, remainder taken from reference TRBV15 and TRBJ1-2, is DAMVIQNPRYQVTQFGKPVTLSCSQTLNHNVMYWYQQKSSQAPKLLFHYYDKDFNNEADTPDNFQSRRPNTSFCFLDIRSPGLGDTAMYLCATSRDGPYGYTFGSGTRLTVV.

This chain connects TRBV7-9 to TRBJ2-2; a weak D match, TRBD1 (5 bases). Germline assignment: CDR1 SEHNR and CDR2 FQNEAQ (reference sequence). Trimming took 5 bases from V and 7 from J, leaving 11 bases between them. The CDR3 loop spans 13 amino acids. The CDR3: CASSPRTYGELFF. In nucleotides, the CDR3 is TGTGCCAGCAGCCCGCGGACATACGGGGAGCTGTTTTTT.

This chain uses TRBV11-3 with TRBJ2-1; 10 bases agree with TRBD2. The V gene end was trimmed by 4 bases and the J gene end by 5 bases; junction bases not matched to a gene: 8. This CDR3 comprises 16 residues. CDR1 and CDR2 (germline): SGHNT, YENEEA. For the CDR3, the DNA is TGTGCCAGCAGCTCATATGGGCTAGCGGGGGACAATGAGCAGTTCTTC. Its protein product is CASSSYGLAGDNEQFF. Based on the CDR3 plus reference TRBV11-3 and TRBJ2-1, the full variable domain is EAGVVQSPRYKIIEKKQPVAFWCNPISGHNTLYWYLQNLGQGPELLIRYENEEAVDDSQLPKDRFSAERLKGVDSTLKIQPAELGDSAVYLCASSSYGLAGDNEQFFGPGTRLTVL.